These 23 T cell receptor beta chains were all obtained from the same sample, sequenced in a study of OX40 agonist ivuxolimab in advanced cancers. Data came from immunoSEQ multiplex PCR; TCRdb stores just in-frame clones and leaves some out. The sample gives about 50,000 clones, over 90% of which show up once; 15% to 20% is in the top ten. This material consisted of CD4+ or CD8+ T cells sorted from blood, taken in a trial of the OX40 agonist ivuxolimab. The receptors here all came from an adult with an advanced solid tumor such as melanoma, head and neck, liver or kidney cancer.

Only one count was recorded for this clone. The rearrangement links TRBV27 to TRBJ1-2; D ambiguous. CDR3 length equals 13 residues. Trimming removed 6 bases at V and 6 bases at J, with 14 bases between. Per the germline V gene, CDR1 is MNHEY and CDR2 is SMNVEV (reference sequence). CDR3 sequence (DNA): TGTGCCAGCAGAGATTGGACGCCCGATGGCTACACCTTC. The encoded protein is CASRDWTPDGYTF.

In DNA form, the CDR3 reads TGTGCCAGCAGTTTGGAAATGAACACTGAAGCTTTCTTT. Its protein product is CASSLEMNTEAFF. This chain links TRBV28 with TRBJ1-1; D remains unclear. CDR1 is MDHEN and CDR2 is SYDVKM in the germline V gene. The ends were cut back, 3 bases at V and 0 bases at J, with 5 bases in the middle. The CDR3 is 13 residues long.

The V gene is TRBV9, the J gene TRBJ2-7; 11 bases line up with TRBD1. From germline, CDR1 is SGDLS and CDR2 YYNGEE. The CDR3 has 14 residues. The V segment lost 3 bases and the J segment 3 bases; nucleotides outside the gene matches: 2. CDR3 sequence (DNA): TGTGCCAGCAGCGCGGGACAGGGGGACTACGAGCAGTACTTC. Encoded protein: CASSAGQGDYEQYF.

The chain is built from TRBV5-6 and TRBJ1-2, with 7 bases identical to TRBD1. The CDR3 spans 14 residues. V gave up 6 bases and J gave up 4 bases; unmatched junction bases: 9. Germline CDR1 and CDR2: SGHDT and YYEEEE. The CDR3 nucleotides are TGTGCCAGCACCCCAGGGGGACAGTCCTATGGCTACACCTTC. Its protein product is CASTPGGQSYGYTF.

V gene TRBV19 combines with J gene TRBJ2-2; weak D call: TRBD2 (5 bases). CDR1 is LNHDA and CDR2 is SQIVND in the germline V gene (reference sequence). CDR3 length: 13 amino acids. The V end lost 0 bases, the J end lost 8 bases, and 7 bases lay between the germline ends. The CDR3 spells CASSIEGAGELFF. The CDR3 DNA is TGTGCCAGTAGTATAGAGGGAGCTGGGGAGCTGTTTTTT.

The gene calls are TRBV28 and TRBJ2-5; TRBD1 matches 11 bases. Germline CDR1 and CDR2: MDHEN and SYDVKM. The ends lost 9 bases at V and 1 base at J; junction bases unmatched: 1. CDR3 length: 13 residues. CDR3 amino acids: CASGQGAQETQYF. For the CDR3, the DNA is TGTGCCAGTGGACAGGGGGCCCAAGAGACCCAGTACTTC.

This chain connects TRBV20-1 to TRBJ2-7, with D perhaps TRBD2 (5 bases). In germline, CDR1 is DFQATT, CDR2 SNEGSKA (reference sequence). The CDR3 loop spans 11 amino acids. The germline V and J ends were trimmed by 6 bases and 7 bases, with 13 bases remaining between them. DNA for the CDR3: TGCAGTGCGCGGGCCGAGTCAGAGCAGTACTTC. Its translation is CSARAESEQYF.

This clone has just one count. V is TRBV29-1 and J is TRBJ2-2; no reliable D call. CDR3 length: 12 amino acids. The V gene's germline CDR1 is SQVTM and CDR2 ANQGSEA. Trimming stripped 2 bases from V and 5 bases from J, with 6 bases between. CDR3 sequence (DNA): TGCAGCGTTGAAAGGGATACCGGGGAGCTGTTTTTT. This sequence encodes CSVERDTGELFF.

V and J are TRBV7-2 and TRBJ1-5; D is unclear. Trimming took 4 bases from V and 4 from J, leaving 17 bases between them. Per the germline V gene, CDR1 is SGHTA and CDR2 is FQGNSA. This CDR3 is 16 amino acids long. CDR3 in amino acids: CASSYPVQARNQPQHF. CDR3 sequence (DNA): TGTGCCAGCAGCTATCCCGTCCAGGCGAGGAATCAGCCCCAGCATTTT.

CDR3 protein: CASSFRGSNYEQYF. Here the CDR3 DNA reads TGTGCCAGCAGCTTTAGGGGCAGTAACTACGAGCAGTACTTC. The J gene is TRBJ2-7, the V gene TRBV5-6, with a tentative D call TRBD1 (5 bases). The ends were cut back, 2 bases at V and 3 bases at J, with 12 bases in the middle. The CDR3 consists of 14 residues. Germline V CDR1 and CDR2: SGHDT, YYEEEE.

This chain uses TRBV15 with TRBJ2-2; D may be TRBD2 (6 bases). The CDR3 totals 17 residues. CDR1 is LNHNV and CDR2 is YYDKDF in the germline V gene (reference sequence). Trimming stripped 4 bases from V and 0 bases from J, with 15 bases between. The CDR3 here is CATSNYRDSPNTGELFF. In DNA, the CDR3 is TGTGCCACCAGCAATTACCGGGACTCACCGAACACCGGGGAGCTGTTTTTT.

The rearrangement links TRBV9 to TRBJ2-1, with 13 bases lining up with TRBD2. The CDR3 has 16 residues. Germline V lookup: CDR1 SGDLS, CDR2 YYNGEE. With V trimmed by 3 bases and J by 1 base, 1 base remained unmatched. The CDR3 loop is CASSAGLAGSYNEQFF. For the CDR3, the DNA is TGTGCCAGCAGCGCGGGACTAGCGGGATCCTACAATGAGCAGTTCTTC.

This chain joins TRBV4-3 and TRBJ1-1; 8 bases are a match to TRBD1. V shed 4 bases, J shed 0 bases, and the junction held 10 bases outside the gene matches. CDR3 length: 17 amino acids. CDR1 and CDR2 (germline): LGHNA, YSLEER. The CDR3 region has the DNA TGCGCCAGCAGCCGGAAATGGACAGGGCCTATGAACACTGAAGCTTTCTTT. This translates into CASSRKWTGPMNTEAFF.

The V gene is TRBV4-3, the J gene TRBJ2-7, with D possibly being TRBD2 (6 bases). Germline values: CDR1 LGHNA, CDR2 YSLEER. Trimming cost V 0 bases and J 6 bases, with 9 bases left between them. This CDR3 comprises 13 residues. This CDR3 is CASSQDRGAEQYF. The CDR3 DNA is TGCGCCAGCAGCCAAGATCGCGGGGCCGAGCAGTACTTC.

This rearrangement joins TRBV7-6 to TRBJ2-6; 7 nucleotides line up with TRBD2. The V segment lost 5 bases and the J segment 0 bases; nucleotides outside the gene matches: 1. Germline-derived CDR1 and CDR2 are SGHVS and FNYEAQ. The CDR3 runs 15 residues. Here the CDR3 DNA reads TGTGCCAGCAGCCCGGGGGGCTCTGGGGCCAACGTCCTGACTTTC. Translating gives CASSPGGSGANVLTF. Supplemented by reference TRBV7-6 and TRBJ2-6, the full variable domain reads GAGVSQSPRYKVTKRGQDVALRCDPISGHVSLYWYRQALGQGPEFLTYFNYEAQQDKSGLPNDRFSAERPEGSISTLTIQRTEQRDSAMYRCASSPGGSGANVLTFGAGSRLTVL.

The chain is built from TRBV7-9 and TRBJ2-7; D is uncertain. Germline V gives CDR1 SEHNR, CDR2 FQNEAQ (reference sequence). This CDR3 comprises 14 residues. The ends were cut back, 0 bases at V and 4 bases at J, with 10 bases in the middle. The CDR3 sequence: CASSLAGSAYEQYF. In DNA, the CDR3 is TGTGCCAGCAGCTTAGCGGGATCGGCATACGAGCAGTACTTC. Filled out from reference TRBV7-9 and TRBJ2-7, the complete variable domain reads DTGVSQNPRHKITKRGQNVTFRCDPISEHNRLYWYRQTLGQGPEFLTYFQNEAQLEKSRLLSDRFSAERPKGSFSTLEIQRTEQGDSAMYLCASSLAGSAYEQYFGPGTRLTVT.

For the CDR3, the DNA is TGTGCCAGCAGCTCAACAGGGCGCGAGCAGTACTTC. This translates into CASSSTGREQYF. The chain uses TRBV28 and TRBJ2-7; TRBD1 might be the D (6 bases). This CDR3 is 12 amino acids long. CDR1 is MDHEN, CDR2 SYDVKM, per germline. Trimming stripped 6 bases from V and 6 bases from J, with 12 bases between.

V gene TRBV4-3 combines with J gene TRBJ2-7, with D perhaps given as TRBD1 or TRBD2 (5 bases each). This CDR3 spans 16 amino acids. Germline CDR1 LGHNA, CDR2 YSLEER. Trimming left V 1 base short and J 0 bases short, with 13 bases between. Written as DNA, the CDR3 is TGCGCCAGCAGCCAAGGCTTCCGGGGACCCTCCTACGAGCAGTACTTC. Translating it yields CASSQGFRGPSYEQYF.

This chain links TRBV11-2 with TRBJ2-7; D perhaps matches TRBD1 (6 bases). Germline V CDR1 and CDR2: SGHAT, FQNNGV. Trimming removed 2 bases from V and 3 bases from J, with 11 bases in between. CDR3 length: 14 amino acids. The CDR3 spells CASSLQGMHYEQYF. As DNA, the CDR3 is TGTGCCAGCAGCTTACAGGGGATGCACTACGAGCAGTACTTC.

The genes are TRBV14 and TRBJ2-7; 9 bases match TRBD2. The CDR3 totals 16 residues. CDR1 is SGHDN and CDR2 is FVKESK in the germline V gene. V lost 4 bases, J lost 6 bases, and 13 bases stayed unmatched. For the CDR3, the DNA is TGTGCCAGCAGCCCGCTGACTGCGGGGGGGCAGCGCGAGCAGTACTTC. Translated, it gives CASSPLTAGGQREQYF.

J is TRBJ2-1 and V is TRBV6-5; 8 nucleotides agree with TRBD2. CDR1 is MNHEY and CDR2 is SVGAGI in the germline V gene. There are 16 residues in the CDR3. V was clipped by 0 bases and J by 7 bases; unmatched bases: 8. The CDR3 DNA reads as TGTGCCAGCAGTTACTCTATGAGCCTAGCGGGTAATGAGCAGTTCTTC. Translation gives CASSYSMSLAGNEQFF.

The chain carries TRBV19 and TRBJ1-1; the D is unclear. The germline V and J ends were trimmed by 0 bases and 10 bases, with 15 bases remaining between them. CDR3 length: 14 residues. CDR1 is LNHDA and CDR2 is SQIVND in the germline V gene (reference sequence). Here the CDR3 DNA reads TGTGCCAGTAGTATAGATCGCGACTCACCGCGAGCTTTCTTT. Residues: CASSIDRDSPRAFF. Drawing the rest from reference TRBV19 and TRBJ1-1, the complete variable domain is DGGITQSPKYLFRKEGQNVTLSCEQNLNHDAMYWYRQDPGQGLRLIYYSQIVNDFQKGDIAEGYSVSREKKESFPLTVTSAQKNPTAFYLCASSIDRDSPRAFFGQGTRLTVV.

The chain employs TRBV19 and TRBJ2-7; weak D call: TRBD1 (6 bases). There are 17 residues in the CDR3. Trimming removed 3 bases at V and 4 bases at J, with 22 bases between. Germline V gives CDR1 LNHDA, CDR2 SQIVND (reference sequence). The CDR3, as DNA: TGTGCCAGTAGTATGTGGGGACGGCAGGGGTCTTTGTACGAGCAGTACTTC. The encoded protein is CASSMWGRQGSLYEQYF.